This TCR beta chain is from a study of T-cell reconstitution after alpha-beta-depleted transplantation in children. Points from the study as a whole: Roughly two months post-transplant, alpha-beta T cells reportedly originated from several hundred graft clones that had expanded.

At least ten counts were recorded for this clonotype. Its matching antigen is unknown. The CDR3 consists of 14 residues. The V and J ends lost 5 bases and 0 bases respectively, with 11 bases between them. CDR1 is SEHNR, CDR2 FQNEAQ, per germline (reference sequence). Unique molecular identifiers tagged the TCRbeta library. TCRdb itself ran the PCR reads through MiXCR, one entry per CDR3 protein. The sample lists 600,000 or so distinct CDR3 sequences, roughly 24% occurring once. Sample: PBMCs, mostly from graft donor cells, taken 360 days after TCRalphabeta/CD19-depleted stem cell transplant. This receptor was taken from a boy in the first two years of life who had a stem cell transplant for acute myeloid leukemia, so the T cells may come from the graft donor. The chain has TRBV7-9 and TRBJ2-7; maybe TRBD1 (6 bases). CDR3 in amino acids: CASSKTGTSYEQYF. In DNA, the CDR3 is TGTGCCAGCAGCAAAACAGGGACCTCCTACGAGCAGTACTTC.